This T cell receptor beta chain derives from a study of shared clonotypes between healthy human individuals. Study summary: Plates per donor: three CD4 naive, three CD4 memory, two CD8 naive, one CD8 memory.

V gave up 6 bases and J gave up 1 base, with 21 bases separating them. The CDR3 length is 17 residues. The germline V gene encodes CDR1 SGHAT and CDR2 FQNNGV. Measured with immunoSEQ multiplex PCR; TCRdb has only the in-frame clones, and not every one. Of millions of clones listed, 90% to 95% are singletons. This clonotype originated in a young man in good health. The V and J genes are TRBV11-2 and TRBJ1-1; D gene ambiguous. Input material: naive CD4+ T cells sorted from blood. The subset denotes: CD45RA+ positively selected. CDR3 residues: CASSLSPLLRANTEAFF. The CDR3 DNA sequence: TGTGCCAGCAGTCTCTCTCCCCTCTTGCGCGCGAACACTGAAGCTTTCTTT.